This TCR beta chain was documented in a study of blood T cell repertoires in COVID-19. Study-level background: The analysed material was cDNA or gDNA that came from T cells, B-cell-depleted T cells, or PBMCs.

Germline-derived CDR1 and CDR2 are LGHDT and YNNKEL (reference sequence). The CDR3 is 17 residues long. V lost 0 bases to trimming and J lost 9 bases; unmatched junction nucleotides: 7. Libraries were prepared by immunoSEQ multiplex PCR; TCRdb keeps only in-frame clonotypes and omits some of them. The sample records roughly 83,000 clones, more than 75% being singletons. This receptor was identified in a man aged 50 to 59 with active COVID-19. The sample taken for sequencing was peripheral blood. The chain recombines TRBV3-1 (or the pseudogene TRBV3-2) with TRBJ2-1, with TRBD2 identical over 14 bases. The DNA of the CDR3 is TGTGCCAGCAGCCAAGAGGGGGGACTAGCGGGAGTTATTGAGCAGTTCTTC. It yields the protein CASSQEGGLAGVIEQFF.